The T cell receptor beta chain under discussion was sequenced for a study of beta chain features in type 1 diabetes (dated by TCRdb to about 2018). About the investigation overall: Mean age, gender distribution, total cell number and subset yield were not different between patients and healthy donors. In the study, recently diagnosed type 1 diabetes patients and matched healthy donors were compared on the TCRB repertoires of their sorted circulating CD4+ T cell subsets. Naive and central memory subsets were obtained from all 30 or so donors, but regulatory and stem cell-like memory subsets were isolated from only 8 patients and roughly eight healthy donors. A total of 85 million to 140 million sorted cells were examined across all samples, and the number of cells per subset was strongly correlated with RNA yield.

The CDR3 numbers 17 residues from cysteine through phenylalanine. The read is trimmed to its CDR3 DNA, 51 bases read in frame from base 1. The germline V gene (reference sequence) provides CDR1 SEHNR and CDR2 FQNEAQ. The High Capacity cDNA Reverse Transcription Kit was used to reverse transcribe all of the isolated RNA, meaning that expressed TCRB transcripts were what got sequenced. Deep immunoSEQ sequencing was performed on naive, central memory and regulatory T cell samples, with an average of roughly 3.3 million total reads per sample. Sorted cells were lysed in RLT buffer and RNA was extracted with DNase-treated RNeasy Micro or Mini kits, depending on cell number. Each cell subset was processed on its own to prevent cross-contamination, while patient and healthy donor samples were processed together. Using the immunoSEQ multiplex PCR, TCRB sequences were amplified from cDNA into 87-bp fragments spanning the CDR3 region. Amplicons were sequenced on the Illumina HiSeq platform. Per the authors' processing: Synthetic template baselines were used to correct PCR bias computationally, reads within Hamming distance 2 were collapsed, and singletons that could not be merged were discarded. By aligning reads against IMGT, V, D and J genes, CDR3 length, and insertions or deletions at six rearrangement sites were assigned. Within each subset, clonotype counts were normalized to the number of sorted cells before true diversity and Gini coefficients were calculated with the tcR R package. Repertoire sharing was quantified using the overlap coefficient calculated on TCRB nucleotide sequences. Out-of-frame TCRB sequences from naive cells were analyzed to stand in for the pre-selection repertoire. TCRdb carries this immuneACCESS record with in-frame sequences only. Its versions omit some clonotypes, under half of them owing to an unresolved V gene in the studies checked, with the rest unexplained. The V and J calls and clone size come from that table; D and trimming were worked out from the DNA. The sample contains a few hundred thousand clones, roughly 12% of them found a single time. The ten largest make up 0.008% to 0.011% of the sample.

Each donor gave one peripheral blood draw, approximately 0.11 L on average, collected into heparinised tubes. Using a panel that included CD45RO, CCR7, CD25, CD127, CD95 and CD27, naive, central memory, regulatory and stem cell-like memory CD4+ T cells were sorted on a BD FACSAria II. All sorted populations exceeded 95% purity. PBMCs were isolated immediately by Lymphoprep density gradient centrifugation and stained directly without culture. So that batch effects would be minimized, each experiment stained and sorted samples in pairs, pairing one healthy donor with one patient. This clone turned up a few times. Its recognized antigen is unknown. Mismatch with germline at one junction end may stem from a read error. The research as a whole found: Because cDNA was sequenced instead of genomic DNA, activated cells with high expression could be over-represented, although the groups did not differ in activation or CD3 levels. Because small numbers of individuals were included in the HLA sub-analyses, any influence of HLA type on TCRB rearrangement was left unresolved. At VDJ recombination sites, type 1 diabetes patients had fewer insertions and more deleted nucleotides, which implies abnormalities in thymic rearrangement. PCR may preferentially amplify shorter templates, but because patient and control samples were amplified and corrected together, any resulting skew would affect both groups equally. Type 1 diabetes patients showed a moderate but significant shortening of TCRB CDR3 length in all four CD4+ subsets. Naive, central memory and regulatory TCRB repertoires appeared to be more similar among patients than among healthy donors.

The chain is assembled from TRBV7-9 and TRBJ2-1; TRBD2 matches 12 bases in the middle. The sample consisted of naive CD4+ T cells from blood. The cell subset or site label, as the study defines it: true naive CD4+ T cells. This clonotype was sampled from a woman between 18 and 29 years old with type 1 diabetes. The CDR3 here reads CASSLKSSGRGYSEQFF. The nucleotide sequence is given as TGTGCCAGCAGCTTAAAATCTAGCGGGAGGGGGTACAGTGAGCAGTTCTTC.